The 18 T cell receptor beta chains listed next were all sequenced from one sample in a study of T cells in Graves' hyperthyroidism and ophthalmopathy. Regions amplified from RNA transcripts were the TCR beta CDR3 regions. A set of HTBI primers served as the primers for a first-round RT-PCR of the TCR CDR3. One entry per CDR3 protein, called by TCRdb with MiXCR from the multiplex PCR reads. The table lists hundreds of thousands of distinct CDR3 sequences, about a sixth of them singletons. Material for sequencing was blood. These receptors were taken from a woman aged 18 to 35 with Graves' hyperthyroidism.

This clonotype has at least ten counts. DNA of the CDR3: TGTGCCAGCAGAGGTTCAGGGTATAATTCACCCCTCCACTTT. Amino acids: CASRGSGYNSPLHF. This chain uses TRBV6-1 with TRBJ1-6, with D possibly being TRBD1 (5 bases). The CDR3 loop spans 14 amino acids. The V end lost 6 bases, the J end lost 4 bases, and 10 bases lay between the germline ends. Looked up from germline, CDR1 is MNHNS and CDR2 is SASEGT.

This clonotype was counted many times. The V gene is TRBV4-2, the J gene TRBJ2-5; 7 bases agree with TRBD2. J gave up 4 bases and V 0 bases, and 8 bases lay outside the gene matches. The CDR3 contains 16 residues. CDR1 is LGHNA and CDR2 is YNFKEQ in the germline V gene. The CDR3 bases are TGTGCCAGCAGCCAAGATTTCGGCGGGGGTCCAGAGACCCAGTACTTC. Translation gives CASSQDFGGGPETQYF.

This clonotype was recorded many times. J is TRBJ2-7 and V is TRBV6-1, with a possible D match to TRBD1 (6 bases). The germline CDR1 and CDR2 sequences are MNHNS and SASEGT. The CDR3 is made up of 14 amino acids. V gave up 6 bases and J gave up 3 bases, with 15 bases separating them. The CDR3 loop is CASRDYRDHYEQYF. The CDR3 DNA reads TGTGCCAGCAGGGATTACAGGGATCACTACGAGCAGTACTTC.

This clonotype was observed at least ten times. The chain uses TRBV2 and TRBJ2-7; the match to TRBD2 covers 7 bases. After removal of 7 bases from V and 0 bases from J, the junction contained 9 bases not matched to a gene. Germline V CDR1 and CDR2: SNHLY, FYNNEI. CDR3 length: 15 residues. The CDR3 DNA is TGTGCCAGCACTGAGTGGGGGGGGGGCTCCTACGAGCAGTACTTC. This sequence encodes CASTEWGGGSYEQYF.

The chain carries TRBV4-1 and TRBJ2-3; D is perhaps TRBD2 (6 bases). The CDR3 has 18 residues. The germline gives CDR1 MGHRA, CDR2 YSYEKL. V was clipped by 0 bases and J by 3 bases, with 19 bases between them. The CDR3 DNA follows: TGCGCCAGCAGCCAAGATCTAGGGGACTTAGCGGTAACAGATACGCAGTATTTT. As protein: CASSQDLGDLAVTDTQYF.

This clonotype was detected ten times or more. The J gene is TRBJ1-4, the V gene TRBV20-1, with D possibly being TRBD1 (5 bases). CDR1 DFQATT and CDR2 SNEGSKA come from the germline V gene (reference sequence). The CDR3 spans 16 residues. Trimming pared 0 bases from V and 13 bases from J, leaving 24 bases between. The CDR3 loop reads CSARDPGGDAPWGLFF. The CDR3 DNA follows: TGCAGTGCTAGAGATCCCGGGGGAGACGCCCCATGGGGACTGTTTTTT.

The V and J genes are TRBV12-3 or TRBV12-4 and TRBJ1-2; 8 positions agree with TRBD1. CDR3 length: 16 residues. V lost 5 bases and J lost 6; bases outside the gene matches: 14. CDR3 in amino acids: CASSPPGSRGRDGYTF. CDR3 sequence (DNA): TGTGCCAGCAGTCCCCCCGGCAGCAGGGGGCGCGATGGCTACACCTTC.

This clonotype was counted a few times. The CDR3 DNA reads TGTGCCAGCAGCGTAAAGACTAGCGGAAACGGGGAGCTGTTTTTT. It specifies CASSVKTSGNGELFF. The V and J genes are TRBV9 and TRBJ2-2; 9 positions agree with TRBD2. V shed 1 base, J shed 7 bases, and the junction held 5 bases outside the gene matches. Germline V gene sequence: CDR1 SGDLS, CDR2 YYNGEE. This CDR3 comprises 15 residues.

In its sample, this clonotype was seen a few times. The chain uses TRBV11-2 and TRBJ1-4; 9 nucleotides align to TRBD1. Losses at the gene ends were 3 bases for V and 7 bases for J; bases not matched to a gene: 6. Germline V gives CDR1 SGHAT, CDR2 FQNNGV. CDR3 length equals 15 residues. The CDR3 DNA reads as TGTGCCAGCAGCTTCGGGACAGGGAATGGTGAAAAACTGTTTTTT. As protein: CASSFGTGNGEKLFF.

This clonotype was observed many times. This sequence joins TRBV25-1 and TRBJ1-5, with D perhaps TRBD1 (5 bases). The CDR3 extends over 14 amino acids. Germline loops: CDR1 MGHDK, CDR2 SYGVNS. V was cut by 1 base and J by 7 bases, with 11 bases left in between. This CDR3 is CASSESYRIQPQHF. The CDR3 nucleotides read TGTGCCAGCAGTGAATCTTACAGGATCCAGCCCCAGCATTTT. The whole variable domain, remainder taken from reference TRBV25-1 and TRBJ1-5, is EADIYQTPRYLVIGTGKKITLECSQTMGHDKMYWYQQDPGMELHLIHYSYGVNSTEKGDLSSESTVSRIRTEHFPLTLESARPSHTSQYLCASSESYRIQPQHFGDGTRLSIL.

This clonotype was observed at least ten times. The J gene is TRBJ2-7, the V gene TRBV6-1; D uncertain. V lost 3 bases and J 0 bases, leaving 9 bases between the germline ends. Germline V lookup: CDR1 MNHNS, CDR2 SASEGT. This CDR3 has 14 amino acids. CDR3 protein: CASSEVASSYEQYF. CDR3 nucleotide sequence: TGTGCCAGCAGTGAGGTGGCGAGCTCCTACGAGCAGTACTTC.

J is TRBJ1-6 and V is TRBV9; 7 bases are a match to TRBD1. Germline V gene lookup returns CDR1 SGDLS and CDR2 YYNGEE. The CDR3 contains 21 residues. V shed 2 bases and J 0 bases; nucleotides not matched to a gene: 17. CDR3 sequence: CASSVGQEGNGIGSYNSPLHF. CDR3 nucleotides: TGTGCCAGCAGCGTCGGACAGGAAGGAAACGGAATCGGCTCCTATAATTCACCCCTCCACTTT.

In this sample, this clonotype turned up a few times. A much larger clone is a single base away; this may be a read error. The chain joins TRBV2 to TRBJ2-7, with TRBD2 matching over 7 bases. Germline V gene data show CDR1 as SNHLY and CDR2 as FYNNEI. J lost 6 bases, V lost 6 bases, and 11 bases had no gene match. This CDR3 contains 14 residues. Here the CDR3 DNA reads TGTGCCAGCAGGCGGACTAGAGACCTCTGCGAGCAGTACTTC. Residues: CASRRTRDLCEQYF.

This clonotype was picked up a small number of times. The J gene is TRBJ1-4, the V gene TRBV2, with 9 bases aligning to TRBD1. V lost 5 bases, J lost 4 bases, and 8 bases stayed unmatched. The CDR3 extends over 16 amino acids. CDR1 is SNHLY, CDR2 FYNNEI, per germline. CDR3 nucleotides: TGTGCCAGCAGTCGCACCACAGGGGGCGGTAATGAAAAACTGTTTTTT. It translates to CASSRTTGGGNEKLFF.

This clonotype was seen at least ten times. CDR3 amino acids: CASSAGTTYEQYF. CDR3 nucleotides: TGCGCCAGCAGTGCGGGGACAACCTACGAGCAGTACTTC. The chain is built from TRBV5-1 and TRBJ2-7; D possibly matches TRBD1 or TRBD2 (6 bases each). Germline assignment: CDR1 SGHRS and CDR2 YFSETQ. Trimming stripped 5 bases from V and 2 bases from J, with 11 bases between. The CDR3 extends over 13 amino acids.

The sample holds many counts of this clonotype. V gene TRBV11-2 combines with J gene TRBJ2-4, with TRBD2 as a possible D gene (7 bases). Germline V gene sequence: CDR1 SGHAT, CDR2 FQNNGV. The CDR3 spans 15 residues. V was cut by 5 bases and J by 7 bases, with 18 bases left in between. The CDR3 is CASSDVRGGGNIQYF. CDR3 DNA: TGTGCCAGCAGCGATGTAAGGGGGGGCGGCAACATTCAGTACTTC.

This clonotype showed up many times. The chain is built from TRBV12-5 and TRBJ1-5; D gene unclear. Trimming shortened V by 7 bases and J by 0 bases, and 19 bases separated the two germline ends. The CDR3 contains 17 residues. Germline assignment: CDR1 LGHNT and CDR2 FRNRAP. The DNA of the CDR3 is TGTGCTAGTGCAAGGGCCCGAGAGGGTAATAGCAATCAGCCCCAGCATTTT. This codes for CASARAREGNSNQPQHF.

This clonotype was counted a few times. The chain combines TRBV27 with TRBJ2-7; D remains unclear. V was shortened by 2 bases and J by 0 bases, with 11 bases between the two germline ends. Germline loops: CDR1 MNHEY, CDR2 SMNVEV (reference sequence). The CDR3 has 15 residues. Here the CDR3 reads CASSLGVGPSYEQYF. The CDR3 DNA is TGTGCCAGCAGTTTAGGGGTAGGGCCCTCCTACGAGCAGTACTTC.